This TCR beta chain was sequenced in a study of CD4 T cells in relation to SARS-CoV-2 and coronaviruses. At the level of the study: After nine to eleven days of antigen culture, PBMC TCR beta CDR3s were sequenced.

In regard to this clone: Its antigen is not known.

Germline CDR1 reads MDHEN; CDR2 reads SYDVKM. V was shortened by 5 bases and J by 6 bases, with 13 bases between the two germline ends. This CDR3 has 13 residues. Assay used: immunoSEQ multiplex PCR; TCRdb lists only in-frame clones, some missing. Of roughly 18,000 clones in the sample, about 72% were seen once. The unexposed donors gave CD4+ T cells in about 2010-2019, prior to COVID-19. After 10 to 11 days of culture, CD4+ T cells were isolated. The sequenced sample was CD4+ T cells from PBMCs, cultured in vitro. This rearrangement joins TRBV28 to TRBJ1-2; D remains unclear. This receptor was identified in a human donor in good health. CDR3 in amino acids: CASSLPGANGYTF. The CDR3 DNA sequence: TGTGCCAGCAGTCTCCCGGGCGCGAATGGCTACACCTTC.